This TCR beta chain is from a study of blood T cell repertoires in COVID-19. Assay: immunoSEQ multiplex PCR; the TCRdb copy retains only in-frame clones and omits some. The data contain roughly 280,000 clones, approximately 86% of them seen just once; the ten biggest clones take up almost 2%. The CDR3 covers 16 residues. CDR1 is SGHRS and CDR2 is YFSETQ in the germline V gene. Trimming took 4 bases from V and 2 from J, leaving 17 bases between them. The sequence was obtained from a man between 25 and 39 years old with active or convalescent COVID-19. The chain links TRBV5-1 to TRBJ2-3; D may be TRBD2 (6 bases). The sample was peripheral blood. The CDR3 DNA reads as TGCGCCAGCAGCCGGGACCGGGACTTGCCCACAGATACGCAGTATTTT. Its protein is CASSRDRDLPTDTQYF.